These T cell receptor beta chains were read from a single sample in a study of OX40 agonist ivuxolimab in advanced cancers. Clones were sequenced by immunoSEQ multiplex PCR, and TCRdb holds only the in-frame ones, with some missing. The data show under 55,000 clones, about nine tenths seen once. The starting material was CD4+ or CD8+ T cells sorted from blood, obtained in a trial of the OX40 agonist ivuxolimab. Receptor source: an adult with an advanced solid tumor such as melanoma, head and neck, liver or kidney cancer. Both conserved end residues are part of each CDR3. Each record gives: clone size, D gene, V gene, J gene, CDR3 protein, CDR3 DNA. The D gene is left open where the match is weak. For some rows the clone size is stated as once, few or many, or as a class when expanded; others skip it.

clone_size: NA; d_call: NA; v_call: TRBV5-4; j_call: TRBJ1-2; cdr3_aa: CASSLVGGANYGYTF; cdr3_nt: TGTGCCAGCAGCTTGGTCGGGGGGGCCAACTATGGCTACACCTTC
clone_size: NA; d_call: TRBD1; v_call: TRBV28; j_call: TRBJ1-5; cdr3_aa: CASSPWTGKVSNQPQHF; cdr3_nt: TGTGCCAGCAGTCCCTGGACAGGGAAGGTTAGCAATCAGCCCCAGCATTTT
clone_size: NA; d_call: NA; v_call: TRBV5-6; j_call: TRBJ1-2; cdr3_aa: CASSGRQRNSYGYTF; cdr3_nt: TGTGCCAGCAGCGGGAGACAGCGAAATTCTTATGGCTACACCTTC
clone_size: once; d_call: NA; v_call: TRBV5-4; j_call: TRBJ1-5; cdr3_aa: CASSFWPNQPQHF; cdr3_nt: TGTGCCAGCAGCTTTTGGCCCAATCAGCCCCAGCATTTT
clone_size: NA; d_call: TRBD1; v_call: TRBV7-8; j_call: TRBJ2-5; cdr3_aa: CASSFGDSQETQYF; cdr3_nt: TGTGCCAGCAGCTTCGGGGACAGCCAAGAGACCCAGTACTTC
clone_size: once; d_call: TRBD1; v_call: TRBV7-9; j_call: TRBJ2-6; cdr3_aa: CASSLEDRYSGANVLTF; cdr3_nt: TGTGCCAGCAGCTTAGAGGACAGGTACTCTGGGGCCAACGTCCTGACTTTC
clone_size: few; d_call: TRBD1; v_call: TRBV7-2; j_call: TRBJ2-2; cdr3_aa: CASRQGSHTGELFF; cdr3_nt: TGTGCCAGTAGACAGGGATCGCACACCGGGGAGCTGTTTTTT
clone_size: NA; d_call: TRBD1; v_call: TRBV5-5; j_call: TRBJ1-4; cdr3_aa: CASSSRGPRMLEKLFF; cdr3_nt: TGTGCCAGCAGCTCCAGGGGGCCACGAATGCTTGAAAAACTGTTTTTT
clone_size: few; d_call: TRBD1; v_call: TRBV27; j_call: TRBJ1-6; cdr3_aa: CASSLGTVNSPLHF; cdr3_nt: TGTGCCAGCAGTTTAGGGACAGTTAATTCACCCCTCCACTTT
clone_size: NA; d_call: TRBD2; v_call: TRBV2; j_call: TRBJ2-3; cdr3_aa: CASMYRDYITDTQYF; cdr3_nt: TGTGCCAGCATGTATAGGGACTACATCACAGATACGCAGTATTTT
clone_size: NA; d_call: NA; v_call: TRBV30; j_call: TRBJ2-3; cdr3_aa: CAWSIGTDTQYF; cdr3_nt: TGTGCCTGGTCAATAGGCACAGATACGCAGTATTTT
clone_size: NA; d_call: NA; v_call: TRBV10-2; j_call: TRBJ1-2; cdr3_aa: CASSDLSQALYNYGYTF; cdr3_nt: TGCGCCAGCAGTGATTTAAGCCAGGCCCTTTATAACTATGGCTACACCTTC
clone_size: NA; d_call: NA; v_call: TRBV5-6; j_call: TRBJ1-5; cdr3_aa: CASSLEGGQPQHF; cdr3_nt: TGTGCCAGCAGCTTGGAGGGGGGTCAGCCCCAGCATTTT
clone_size: NA; d_call: TRBD1; v_call: TRBV4-2; j_call: TRBJ1-2; cdr3_aa: CASSDGQASSYGYTF; cdr3_nt: TGTGCCAGCAGCGATGGACAGGCAAGCTCCTATGGCTACACCTTC
clone_size: NA; d_call: NA; v_call: TRBV10-3; j_call: TRBJ1-1; cdr3_aa: CAISVQDMNTEAFF; cdr3_nt: TGTGCCATCAGTGTCCAGGACATGAACACTGAAGCTTTCTTT
clone_size: NA; d_call: TRBD2; v_call: TRBV5-1; j_call: TRBJ2-5; cdr3_aa: CASSPEGTSGGPNQETQYF; cdr3_nt: TGCGCCAGCAGCCCTGAGGGGACTAGCGGGGGACCCAACCAAGAGACCCAGTACTTC
clone_size: NA; d_call: TRBD1; v_call: TRBV27; j_call: TRBJ1-2; cdr3_aa: CASSLLIGQGALVGYTF; cdr3_nt: TGTGCCAGCAGTTTGTTAATAGGGCAGGGGGCGCTGGTTGGCTACACCTTC
clone_size: NA; d_call: TRBD2; v_call: TRBV11-3; j_call: TRBJ2-5; cdr3_aa: CASSLGLAGAYQETQYF; cdr3_nt: TGTGCCAGCAGCTTAGGCCTAGCGGGGGCGTACCAAGAGACCCAGTACTTC
clone_size: NA; d_call: NA; v_call: TRBV18; j_call: TRBJ2-3; cdr3_aa: CASSNSPLQTTDTQYF; cdr3_nt: TGTGCCAGCTCCAATTCACCGTTACAGACCACAGATACGCAGTATTTT
clone_size: NA; d_call: NA; v_call: TRBV7-9; j_call: TRBJ2-7; cdr3_aa: CASSSWPTYEQYF; cdr3_nt: TGTGCCAGCAGCTCATGGCCCACCTACGAGCAGTACTTC
clone_size: NA; d_call: TRBD2; v_call: TRBV2; j_call: TRBJ2-5; cdr3_aa: CASSRTSGGLETQYF; cdr3_nt: TGTGCCAGCAGTCGGACTAGCGGGGGTTTAGAGACCCAGTACTTC
clone_size: NA; d_call: TRBD1; v_call: TRBV7-3; j_call: TRBJ1-6; cdr3_aa: CASSFSPGGDSPLHF; cdr3_nt: TGTGCCAGCAGCTTTTCCCCAGGGGGTGATTCACCCCTCCACTTT
clone_size: NA; d_call: TRBD1; v_call: TRBV7-2; j_call: TRBJ1-2; cdr3_aa: CASRRTTGDYGYTF; cdr3_nt: TGTGCCAGCAGACGGACTACAGGGGACTATGGCTACACCTTC
clone_size: few; d_call: NA; v_call: TRBV6-6; j_call: TRBJ1-1; cdr3_aa: CASSYTAVAMNTEAFF; cdr3_nt: TGTGCCAGCAGTTACACGGCGGTTGCCATGAACACTGAAGCTTTCTTT
clone_size: NA; d_call: NA; v_call: TRBV7-6; j_call: TRBJ1-3; cdr3_aa: CASSTRTWGASGNTIYF; cdr3_nt: TGTGCCAGCAGCACCAGGACCTGGGGAGCCTCTGGAAACACCATATATTTT
clone_size: NA; d_call: NA; v_call: TRBV18; j_call: TRBJ1-2; cdr3_aa: CASSQDGFNYGYTF; cdr3_nt: TGTGCCAGCTCACAGGACGGATTTAACTATGGCTACACCTTC
clone_size: NA; d_call: NA; v_call: TRBV12-5; j_call: TRBJ1-1; cdr3_aa: CASGLVFQTAAEAFF; cdr3_nt: TGTGCTAGTGGTTTGGTTTTTCAGACGGCGGCCGAAGCTTTCTTT
clone_size: once; d_call: NA; v_call: TRBV11-3; j_call: TRBJ2-7; cdr3_aa: CASSPGGGVYEQYF; cdr3_nt: TGTGCCAGCAGCCCAGGTGGAGGGGTCTACGAGCAGTACTTC
clone_size: NA; d_call: NA; v_call: TRBV5-1; j_call: TRBJ1-1; cdr3_aa: CASSPSVGGTNTEAFF; cdr3_nt: TGCGCCAGCAGCCCCTCGGTAGGGGGGACGAACACTGAAGCTTTCTTT
clone_size: NA; d_call: TRBD1; v_call: TRBV5-1; j_call: TRBJ1-3; cdr3_aa: CASSYATGYGNTIYF; cdr3_nt: TGCGCCAGCAGCTATGCGACAGGGTACGGAAACACCATATATTTT
clone_size: NA; d_call: NA; v_call: TRBV5-4; j_call: TRBJ1-1; cdr3_aa: CASSLANRNTEAFF; cdr3_nt: TGTGCCAGCAGCTTGGCCAATCGGAACACTGAAGCTTTCTTT
clone_size: NA; d_call: NA; v_call: TRBV5-4; j_call: TRBJ2-1; cdr3_aa: CASSSAGRYEQFF; cdr3_nt: TGTGCCAGCAGCTCAGCCGGCAGATACGAGCAGTTCTTC
clone_size: NA; d_call: TRBD1; v_call: TRBV30; j_call: TRBJ1-1; cdr3_aa: CAWRSQGGLEIAEAFF; cdr3_nt: TGTGCCTGGAGGTCGCAGGGGGGTCTGGAAATCGCTGAAGCTTTCTTT
clone_size: NA; d_call: TRBD1; v_call: TRBV29-1; j_call: TRBJ1-1; cdr3_aa: CSGLGTGGLEAFF; cdr3_nt: TGCAGCGGTTTGGGGACAGGGGGCCTTGAAGCTTTCTTT
clone_size: NA; d_call: NA; v_call: TRBV30; j_call: TRBJ2-6; cdr3_aa: CAWSDMPSSGANVLTF; cdr3_nt: TGTGCCTGGAGTGACATGCCGAGCTCTGGGGCCAACGTCCTGACTTTC
clone_size: NA; d_call: TRBD1; v_call: TRBV6-6; j_call: TRBJ2-2; cdr3_aa: CASSSGQGQRSGELFF; cdr3_nt: TGTGCCAGCAGTTCGGGACAGGGGCAAAGATCCGGGGAGCTGTTTTTT
clone_size: NA; d_call: NA; v_call: TRBV5-1; j_call: TRBJ1-6; cdr3_aa: CASSGDYSYNSPLHF; cdr3_nt: TGCGCCAGCAGTGGGGATTACTCCTATAATTCACCCCTCCACTTT
clone_size: once; d_call: NA; v_call: TRBV7-2; j_call: TRBJ1-5; cdr3_aa: CASSFPGLSNQPQHF; cdr3_nt: TGTGCCAGCAGCTTCCCGGGGCTTAGCAATCAGCCCCAGCATTTT
clone_size: NA; d_call: NA; v_call: TRBV6-4; j_call: TRBJ1-1; cdr3_aa: CASSEWERGNTEAFF; cdr3_nt: TGTGCCAGCAGTGAATGGGAAAGGGGGAACACTGAAGCTTTCTTT
clone_size: NA; d_call: TRBD1; v_call: TRBV18; j_call: TRBJ1-1; cdr3_aa: CASSPPKPGQGDTEAFF; cdr3_nt: TGTGCCAGCTCACCACCTAAACCGGGACAGGGGGACACTGAAGCTTTCTTT
clone_size: NA; d_call: NA; v_call: TRBV10-3; j_call: TRBJ1-2; cdr3_aa: CAISGDSGRNGYTF; cdr3_nt: TGTGCCATCAGTGGGGACTCGGGGCGAAATGGCTACACCTTC
clone_size: NA; d_call: NA; v_call: TRBV2; j_call: TRBJ2-7; cdr3_aa: CASRTGSLYEQYF; cdr3_nt: TGTGCCAGCAGGACCGGGTCCCTCTACGAGCAGTACTTC
clone_size: NA; d_call: TRBD1; v_call: TRBV11-2; j_call: TRBJ1-3; cdr3_aa: CASSPGTAGNTIYF; cdr3_nt: TGTGCCAGCAGCCCGGGGACAGCTGGAAACACCATATATTTT
clone_size: few; d_call: TRBD1; v_call: TRBV7-9; j_call: TRBJ1-6; cdr3_aa: CASSKSGTGRSPLHF; cdr3_nt: TGTGCCAGCAGCAAATCCGGGACAGGGAGATCACCCCTCCACTTT
clone_size: few; d_call: TRBD2; v_call: TRBV6-1; j_call: TRBJ2-3; cdr3_aa: CASSDLAGGPIVTDTQYF; cdr3_nt: TGTGCCAGCAGTGACCTAGCGGGGGGGCCGATTGTTACAGATACGCAGTATTTT
clone_size: NA; d_call: TRBD2; v_call: TRBV10-3; j_call: TRBJ2-1; cdr3_aa: CAITERGAGDEQFF; cdr3_nt: TGTGCCATCACGGAGCGGGGGGCGGGGGATGAGCAGTTCTTC
clone_size: once; d_call: NA; v_call: TRBV10-1; j_call: TRBJ1-1; cdr3_aa: CASSGIVGTFF; cdr3_nt: TGCGCCAGCAGTGGAATTGTCGGGACTTTTTTT
clone_size: NA; d_call: NA; v_call: TRBV6-1; j_call: TRBJ2-1; cdr3_aa: CASSPGRPKQFF; cdr3_nt: TGTGCCAGCAGCCCCGGACGGCCGAAACAGTTCTTC
clone_size: NA; d_call: TRBD1; v_call: TRBV19; j_call: TRBJ1-2; cdr3_aa: CASSIDQTGYGYTF; cdr3_nt: TGTGCCAGTAGTATAGATCAGACAGGGTATGGCTACACCTTC
clone_size: NA; d_call: NA; v_call: TRBV30; j_call: TRBJ2-5; cdr3_aa: CAWSVGSLGGETQYF; cdr3_nt: TGTGCCTGGAGTGTAGGTTCCCTAGGGGGAGAGACCCAGTACTTC